This TCR beta chain was retrieved from a study of T cells after posttransplantation cyclophosphamide. In its sample, this clone was seen many times. Its specificity is unknown. General study findings and limits: TRB overlap between skin or GI tissue T cells and blood was limited. Later blood repertoires were often dominated by clones from the donor CD8+ memory compartment.

Sequenced by immunoSEQ multiplex PCR; TCRdb stores in-frame clones only, minus some. The sample gives approximately 10,000 clones, none seen only once, and the top ten clones hold about 28%. Treatment was busulfan-fludarabine conditioning, a marrow graft, and cyclophosphamide on days +3 and +4. The receptor comes from a female patient aged 40-49 years who received an allogeneic stem cell transplant from a related donor, was CMV-positive, and had no GVHD. T cells may partly derive from the graft donor. Here the sequenced sample was PBMCs, taken after allogeneic stem cell transplant with posttransplant cyclophosphamide.

As DNA, the CDR3 is TGTGCCAGCACCCCTCGTCCGGGGGGCAGAAACTCTGGGGCCAACGTCCTGACTTTC. Protein sequence: CASTPRPGGRNSGANVLTF. The chain combines TRBV7-9 with TRBJ2-6, with D perhaps TRBD2 (7 bases). The CDR3 runs 19 residues. From germline, CDR1 is SEHNR and CDR2 FQNEAQ (reference sequence). Between the trimmed V and J ends, which lost 7 bases and 0 bases, there was a span of 22 bases.